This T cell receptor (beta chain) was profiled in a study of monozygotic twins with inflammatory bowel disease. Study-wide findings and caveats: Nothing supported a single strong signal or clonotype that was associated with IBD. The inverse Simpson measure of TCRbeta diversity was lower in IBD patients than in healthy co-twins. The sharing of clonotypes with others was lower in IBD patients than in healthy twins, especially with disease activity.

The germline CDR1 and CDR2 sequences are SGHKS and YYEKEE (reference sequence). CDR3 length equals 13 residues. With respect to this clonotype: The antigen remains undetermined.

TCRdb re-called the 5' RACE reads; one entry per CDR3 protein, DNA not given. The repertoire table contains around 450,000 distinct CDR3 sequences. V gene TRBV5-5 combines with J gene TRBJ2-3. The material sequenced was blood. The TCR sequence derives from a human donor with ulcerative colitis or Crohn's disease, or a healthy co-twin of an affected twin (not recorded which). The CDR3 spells CASSFEFTDTQYF.